This TCR beta chain derives from a study of T cells after yellow fever vaccination. In the study overall: With SMART-Seq v4 Ultra Low Input, the fractions containing low cell numbers were prepared. Whole-study results and caveats: Contamination by abundant bulk-population clonotypes could be present in FACS-sorted repertoires. Weaker, the secondary response peaked sooner, at day 5 versus 15.

This clonotype was observed at least ten times. The V gene's germline CDR1 is MDHEN and CDR2 SYDVKM. The CDR3 runs to 15 residues. The V gene lost 5 bases and the J gene lost 4 bases, with 16 bases spanning the gap. Universal primer sites and UMIs were introduced during 5'RACE template-switching synthesis of TCR cDNA. TCRdb recomputed calls from the 5' RACE reads with MiXCR, one row per CDR3 protein. The table lists over 35,000 distinct CDR3 sequences, more than 6% of them singletons. Sequencing was performed on PBMCs, either bulk or a sorted T-cell subset (CD4+, CD8+, memory, or dextramer-sorted; not recorded which), taken 45 days after the yellow fever booster vaccination. This TCR was recovered from a man in his thirties or forties who received the YFV17D yellow fever vaccine. This sequence joins TRBV28 and TRBJ2-3, with D unclear. In DNA, the CDR3 is TGTGCCAGCAGTCCTGAGCTATTGGTCCCAGATACGCAGTATTTT. This translates into CASSPELLVPDTQYF.